This T cell receptor beta chain was documented in a study of radiotherapy plus CTLA-4 blockade in lung cancer. On the study more broadly: Objective responses arose in roughly 20% of patients, and 31% experienced disease control. Study-wide points: In blood, tumor-derived TCR clones expanded after radiotherapy plus ipilimumab. Reports state that early shifts in blood T cell clones, with interferon-beta, best predicted response.

Sequencing used immunoSEQ multiplex PCR; TCRdb keeps in-frame clones, though not all of them. Among about 39,000 clones listed, 60% to 80% were seen once. The CDR3 spans 18 residues. Trimming left V 1 base short and J 0 bases short, with 16 bases between. Germline V gene data show CDR1 as MRHNA and CDR2 as SNTAGT. The study treated chemo-refractory metastatic non-small-cell lung cancer patients with focal radiation plus ipilimumab CTLA-4 blockade. With regard to this clone: Its specificity is unknown.

The J gene is TRBJ2-4, the V gene TRBV6-4; a possible D gene is TRBD2 (5 bases). Specimen: peripheral blood, collected from a patient treated with radiotherapy plus ipilimumab. The TCR originated in a human donor with non-small cell lung cancer that progressed on radiotherapy plus ipilimumab. CDR3 bases: TGTGCCAGCAGTGACTTTGATCGGGAAGTCTTAGCCAAAAACATTCAGTACTTC. This encodes CASSDFDREVLAKNIQYF.